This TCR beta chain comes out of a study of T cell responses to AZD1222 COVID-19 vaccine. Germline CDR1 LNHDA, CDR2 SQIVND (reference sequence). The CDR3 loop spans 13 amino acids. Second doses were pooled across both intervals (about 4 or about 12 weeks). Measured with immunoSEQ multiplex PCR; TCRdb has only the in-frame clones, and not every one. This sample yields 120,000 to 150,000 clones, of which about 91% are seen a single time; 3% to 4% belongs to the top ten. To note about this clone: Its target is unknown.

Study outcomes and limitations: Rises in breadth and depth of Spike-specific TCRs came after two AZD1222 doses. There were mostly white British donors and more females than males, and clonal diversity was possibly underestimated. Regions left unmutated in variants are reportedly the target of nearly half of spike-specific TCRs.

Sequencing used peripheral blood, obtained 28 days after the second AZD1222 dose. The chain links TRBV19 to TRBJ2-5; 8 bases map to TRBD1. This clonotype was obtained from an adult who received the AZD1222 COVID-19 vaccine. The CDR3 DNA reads TGTGCGGGGTCACGGGACAGGAAAGAGACCCAGTACTTC. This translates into CAGSRDRKETQYF.